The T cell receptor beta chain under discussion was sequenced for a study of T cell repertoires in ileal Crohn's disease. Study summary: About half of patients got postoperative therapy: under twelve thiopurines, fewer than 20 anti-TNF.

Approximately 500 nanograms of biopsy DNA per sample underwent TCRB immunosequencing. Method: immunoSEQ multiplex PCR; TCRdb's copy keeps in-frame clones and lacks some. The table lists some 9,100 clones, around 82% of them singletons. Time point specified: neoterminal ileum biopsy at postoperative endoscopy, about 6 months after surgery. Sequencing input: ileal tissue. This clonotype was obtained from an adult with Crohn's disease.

CDR3 nucleotide sequence: TGTGCCAGTAGTACCTCGACAGGCTACTATAATTCACCCCTCCACTTT. Encoded protein: CASSTSTGYYNSPLHF. The genes are TRBV19 and TRBJ1-6, with TRBD1 as a possible D gene (6 bases). The germline CDR1 and CDR2 sequences are LNHDA and SQIVND (reference sequence). V was trimmed by 4 bases and J by 3 bases, leaving 13 bases between them. The CDR3 is made up of 16 amino acids.